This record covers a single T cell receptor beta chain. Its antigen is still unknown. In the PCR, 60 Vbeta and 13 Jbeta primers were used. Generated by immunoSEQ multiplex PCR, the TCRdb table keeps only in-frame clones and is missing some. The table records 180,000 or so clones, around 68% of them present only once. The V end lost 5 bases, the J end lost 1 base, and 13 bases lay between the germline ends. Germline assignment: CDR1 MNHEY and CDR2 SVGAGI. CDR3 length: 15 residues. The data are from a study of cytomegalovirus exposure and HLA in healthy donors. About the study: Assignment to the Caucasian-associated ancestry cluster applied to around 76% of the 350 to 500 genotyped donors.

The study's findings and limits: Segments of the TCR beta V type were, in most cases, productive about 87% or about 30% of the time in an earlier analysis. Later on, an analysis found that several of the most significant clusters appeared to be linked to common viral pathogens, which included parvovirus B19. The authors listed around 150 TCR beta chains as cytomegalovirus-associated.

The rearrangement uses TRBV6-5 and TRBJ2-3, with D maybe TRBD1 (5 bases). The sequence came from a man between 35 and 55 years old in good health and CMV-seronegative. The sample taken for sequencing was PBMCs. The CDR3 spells CASSQGLSGTDTQYF. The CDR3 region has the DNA TGTGCCAGCAGTCAGGGTCTTTCGGGCACAGATACGCAGTATTTT.